The 27 T cell receptor beta chains in this list originate from one sample, sequenced in a study of blood T cell repertoires in COVID-19. Sequencing was performed with immunoSEQ multiplex PCR; in TCRdb, only in-frame clones are kept and a portion is missing. This sample carries 180,000 or so clones, approximately 80% of them seen once, and the ten largest clones take roughly 15%. Material for sequencing was peripheral blood. Receptors were obtained from an older woman with COVID-19, enrolled during active disease.

The rearrangement uses TRBV6-1 and TRBJ2-1; no clear D. V was pared by 0 bases and J by 8 bases, with 20 bases between. The CDR3 is 17 residues long. Looked up from germline, CDR1 is MNHNS and CDR2 is SASEGT. In DNA, the CDR3 is TGTGCCAGCAGTGAAGCGTCAGGTGCACACCCCGGCGATGAGCAGTTCTTC. This translates into CASSEASGAHPGDEQFF.

The chain has TRBV7-2 and TRBJ1-1; no clear D gene. Germline-derived CDR1 and CDR2 are SGHTA and FQGNSA. The CDR3 length is 15 residues. V shed 2 bases and J shed 0 bases, with 10 bases lying between them. CDR3 in amino acids: CASSLQAGVNTEAFF. CDR3 coding DNA: TGTGCCAGCAGCTTACAAGCCGGGGTGAACACTGAAGCTTTCTTT.

This clone was observed once. The CDR3 region is CASSYSGGQETQYF. The CDR3 DNA reads TGTGCCAGCAGTTACTCCGGCGGGCAAGAGACCCAGTACTTC. The chain combines TRBV6-6 with TRBJ2-5, with a possible D match to TRBD2 (5 bases). From germline, CDR1 is MNHNY and CDR2 SVGAGI (reference sequence). Deletions cut 0 bases from V and 2 bases from J, with 7 bases between. This CDR3 comprises 14 residues.

The rearrangement links TRBV5-4 to TRBJ2-3; 7 bases match TRBD2. The CDR3 totals 15 residues. V shed 4 bases, J shed 5 bases, and the junction held 10 bases outside the gene matches. The germline V gene encodes CDR1 SGHNT and CDR2 YYREEE (reference sequence). The CDR3: CASSTPRRELDTQYF. The CDR3 region has the DNA TGTGCCAGCAGCACCCCGCGGCGGGAGTTAGATACGCAGTATTTT.

The gene calls are TRBV7-3 and TRBJ2-3; tentative D call: TRBD2 (6 bases). Germline values: CDR1 SGHTA, CDR2 FQGTGA. Trimming shortened V by 4 bases and J by 2 bases, and 13 bases separated the two germline ends. This CDR3 contains 15 residues. The CDR3: CASSSLGGYTDTQYF. Here the CDR3 DNA reads TGTGCCAGCAGCTCGCTCGGGGGATACACAGATACGCAGTATTTT.

The V and J genes are TRBV3-1 (or the pseudogene TRBV3-2) and TRBJ1-6; 9 bases agree with TRBD1. In germline, CDR1 is LGHDT, CDR2 YNNKEL (reference sequence). The CDR3 is 14 amino acids. V lost 1 base, J lost 8 bases, and 0 bases stayed unmatched. In DNA form, the CDR3 reads TGTGCCAGCAGCCAAGGGACAGGGGATTCACCCCTCCACTTT. It codes for CASSQGTGDSPLHF.

V is TRBV27 and J is TRBJ2-1; maybe TRBD1 (5 bases). CDR1 is MNHEY, CDR2 SMNVEV, per germline (reference sequence). Trimming pared 2 bases from V and 0 bases from J, leaving 17 bases between. The CDR3 has 18 amino acids. The CDR3 nucleotides are TGTGCCAGCAGTTTAGGGCAGGGAATCCCATACTCCTACAATGAGCAGTTCTTC. Encoded protein: CASSLGQGIPYSYNEQFF.

Only one count was recorded for this clone. J is TRBJ2-2 and V is TRBV10-3; 8 nucleotides agree with TRBD1. Trimming removed 1 base from V and 0 bases from J; junction bases left unmatched: 1. Germline loops: CDR1 ENHRY, CDR2 SYGVKD. This CDR3 comprises 16 residues. The CDR3 DNA follows: TGTGCCATCAGTGAGTTACAGGGGGCGAACACCGGGGAGCTGTTTTTT. It codes for CAISELQGANTGELFF.

CDR3 sequence: CASSNAWTGHEQFF. The DNA for the CDR3 is TGTGCCAGCAGCAACGCCTGGACAGGCCATGAGCAGTTCTTC. V is TRBV7-3 and J is TRBJ2-1; 7 bases match TRBD1. Trimming took 5 bases from V and 8 from J; bases not matched to a gene: 9. The CDR3 totals 14 residues. Germline V gene data show CDR1 as SGHTA and CDR2 as FQGTGA.

V and J are TRBV5-4 and TRBJ2-7, with TRBD2 identical over 7 bases. CDR1 and CDR2 from the germline V gene are SGHNT and YYREEE (reference sequence). V lost 2 bases to trimming and J lost 6 bases; unmatched junction nucleotides: 11. The CDR3 sequence is 15 residues long. Here the CDR3 reads CASSFHASGPLEQYF. As DNA, the CDR3 is TGTGCCAGCAGCTTTCATGCTAGCGGTCCACTCGAGCAGTACTTC. Variable domain in full (rest from reference TRBV5-4 and TRBJ2-7): ETGVTQSPTHLIKTRGQQVTLRCSSQSGHNTVSWYQQALGQGPQFIFQYYREEENGRGNFPPRFSGLQFPNYSSELNVNALELDDSALYLCASSFHASGPLEQYFGPGTRLTVT.

The chain uses TRBV19 and TRBJ2-1; D is perhaps TRBD2 (6 bases). CDR1 is LNHDA, CDR2 SQIVND, per germline (reference sequence). Trimming pared 7 bases from V and 0 bases from J, leaving 16 bases between. The CDR3 spans 16 residues. This CDR3 reads CASNSGLDSSYNEQFF. The CDR3 DNA follows: TGTGCCAGTAATTCGGGACTTGATAGCTCCTACAATGAGCAGTTCTTC.

The rearrangement links TRBV28 to TRBJ1-1, with D uncertain. Germline V lookup: CDR1 MDHEN, CDR2 SYDVKM. V gave up 3 bases and J gave up 4 bases, with 15 bases separating them. The CDR3 is 15 residues long. The CDR3 DNA is TGTGCCAGCAGTTTCCCCTTGGGTGGGAGCACTGAAGCTTTCTTT. Its protein is CASSFPLGGSTEAFF.

The rearrangement joins TRBV4-1 to TRBJ1-2; 10 positions match TRBD1. This CDR3 spans 15 amino acids. Germline CDR1 MGHRA, CDR2 YSYEKL. Germline trimming cut 0 bases from V and 6 bases from J; bases unmatched to any gene: 4. The CDR3 here is CASSQDDRGRDGYTF. The CDR3 DNA reads TGCGCCAGCAGCCAAGATGACAGGGGGCGCGATGGCTACACCTTC.

The chain has TRBV21-1 and TRBJ2-7; the table assigns TRBD1, which was not confirmed against the DNA. TRBV21-1 is a pseudogene. The CDR3 runs 16 residues. CDR3 in DNA: TGTGCCAGCAGAACAGAGATGTCCCCCCGGTCTTACGAGCAGTACGTC. Its translation: CASRTEMSPRSYEQYV.

The chain couples TRBV6-5 to TRBJ1-2, with TRBD1 as a possible D gene (5 bases). The CDR3 contains 14 residues. Trimming took 0 bases from V and 2 from J, leaving 7 bases between them. From germline, CDR1 is MNHEY and CDR2 SVGAGI. The CDR3 DNA reads TGTGCCAGCAGTTACTCTCGACAGAACTATGGCTACACCTTC. Translating it yields CASSYSRQNYGYTF.

V usage is TRBV7-2 and J usage is TRBJ2-7, with 9 nucleotides matching TRBD2. CDR1 and CDR2 (germline): SGHTA, FQGNSA. Unmatched junction bases numbered 13, after V lost 3 bases and J lost 4 bases. The CDR3 is made up of 17 amino acids. This chain's CDR3 is CASSLGLARRRGYEQYF. The CDR3 nucleotides read TGTGCCAGCAGCTTGGGACTAGCCCGGCGGCGGGGTTACGAGCAGTACTTC.

This clone was seen once. The chain uses TRBV27 and TRBJ1-4; TRBD1 is a possible D gene (6 bases). In germline, CDR1 is MNHEY, CDR2 SMNVEV (reference sequence). This CDR3 has 15 residues. V lost 3 bases and J lost 1, with 9 bases in between. The DNA for the CDR3 is TGTGCCAGCAGTTTGGCAGGGGTAACTAATGAAAAACTGTTTTTT. It is translated as CASSLAGVTNEKLFF. Variable domain in full (rest from reference TRBV27 and TRBJ1-4): EAQVTQNPRYLITVTGKKLTVTCSQNMNHEYMSWYRQDPGLGLRQIYYSMNVEVTDKGDVPEGYKVSRKEKRNFPLILESPSPNQTSLYFCASSLAGVTNEKLFFGSGTQLSVL.

This chain joins TRBV29-1 and TRBJ2-7, with D perhaps matching TRBD1 (6 bases). CDR3 length: 14 amino acids. Germline CDR1 reads SQVTM; CDR2 reads ANQGSEA. With 4 bases removed from V and 3 bases from J, the gap between germline ends came to 16 bases. The CDR3 coding sequence is TGCAGCGTTGTCACGGGTCGAGGGGGCTACGAGCAGTACTTC. Its protein is CSVVTGRGGYEQYF.

This clone appeared a single time. This rearrangement joins TRBV2 to TRBJ2-1, with TRBD1 identical over 8 bases. Germline CDR1 reads SNHLY; CDR2 reads FYNNEI. The V segment lost 3 bases and the J segment 8 bases; nucleotides outside the gene matches: 9. The length of the CDR3 is 15 residues. The CDR3 spells CASSEGAGGVDEQFF. CDR3 in DNA: TGTGCCAGCAGTGAGGGGGCAGGGGGCGTCGATGAGCAGTTCTTC.

This sequence joins TRBV5-1 and TRBJ1-4; possible D gene TRBD1, 5 bases. V lost 0 bases, J lost 8 bases, and 20 bases lay in between. CDR1 and CDR2 from the germline V gene are SGHRS and YFSETQ. This CDR3 has 17 residues. CDR3 nucleotides: TGCGCCAGCAGCTTGGAGGGACTCAACACCGGGATAGAAAAACTGTTTTTT. Translated, it gives CASSLEGLNTGIEKLFF.

The genes are TRBV29-1 and TRBJ2-7; 8 nucleotides align to TRBD1. V lost 5 bases to trimming and J lost 1 base; unmatched junction nucleotides: 7. The germline V gene encodes CDR1 SQVTM and CDR2 ANQGSEA. CDR3 size: 14 residues. The chain's CDR3 is CSVRQGRKSYEQYF. The CDR3 DNA follows: TGCAGCGTTCGACAGGGGAGAAAGTCCTACGAGCAGTACTTC.

This clone came up a few times. The chain joins TRBV5-4 to TRBJ1-6; D possibly corresponds to TRBD1 (5 bases). Germline CDR1 and CDR2: SGHNT and YYREEE (reference sequence). The CDR3 has 14 residues. The V end lost 2 bases, the J end lost 10 bases, and 13 bases lay between the germline ends. In nucleotides, the CDR3 is TGTGCCAGCAGCTTAACAGGCTCTCAGTCACCCCTCCACTTT. Its translation is CASSLTGSQSPLHF. Together with reference TRBV5-4 and TRBJ1-6, the CDR3 gives the full variable domain: ETGVTQSPTHLIKTRGQQVTLRCSSQSGHNTVSWYQQALGQGPQFIFQYYREEENGRGNFPPRFSGLQFPNYSSELNVNALELDDSALYLCASSLTGSQSPLHFGNGTRLTVT.

This chain uses TRBV5-4 with TRBJ1-4, with TRBD1 as a possible D gene (5 bases). CDR1 is SGHNT and CDR2 is YYREEE in the germline V gene (reference sequence). Trimming took 0 bases from V and 6 from J, leaving 12 bases between them. This CDR3 region has 15 residues. The CDR3 spells CASSLGRTPDEKLFF. Here the CDR3 DNA reads TGTGCCAGCAGCTTGGGGCGGACACCAGATGAAAAACTGTTTTTT.

The CDR3 protein is CANAILKAGAGNTIYF. CDR3 DNA: TGTGCCAACGCGATACTTAAAGCAGGGGCTGGAAACACCATATATTTT. V is TRBV27 and J is TRBJ1-3; the D gene is possibly TRBD1 (6 bases). Trimming cost V 10 bases and J 2 bases, with 21 bases left between them. Germline V CDR1 and CDR2: MNHEY, SMNVEV (reference sequence). The CDR3 length is 16 residues.

The chain couples TRBV4-1 to TRBJ2-5; 8 bases map to TRBD2. Germline V gene lookup returns CDR1 MGHRA and CDR2 YSYEKL. This CDR3 contains 16 residues. The junction had 8 bases not matched to a gene; V was cut back by 1 base and J by 4 bases. The chain's CDR3 is CASSQADGGAAETQYF. Here the CDR3 DNA reads TGCGCCAGCAGCCAAGCGGACGGGGGGGCCGCAGAGACCCAGTACTTC.

In its sample, this clone was seen once. The V gene is TRBV6-5, the J gene TRBJ2-7; 7 nucleotides align to TRBD2. With 6 bases clipped from V and 5 bases from J, the junction kept 13 bases outside the gene matches. Germline CDR1 MNHEY, CDR2 SVGAGI. The CDR3 contains 15 residues. The CDR3 reads CASRSGDYVMDEQYV. The CDR3 bases are TGTGCCAGCAGGTCTGGGGACTACGTAATGGACGAGCAGTACGTC.

This clone came up a few times. One junction end does not reproduce the germline sequence, and a read error may be involved. The J gene is TRBJ2-7, the V gene TRBV28; maybe TRBD1 (5 bases). CDR1 is MDHEN and CDR2 is SYDVKM in the germline V gene. The CDR3 length is 13 residues. The CDR3 spells CASSPNGAVAMDF. CDR3 DNA sequence: TGTGCCAGCAGTCCGAATGGGGCAGTAGCCATGGACTTC.